The 14 T cell receptor beta chains reported below all come from one sample, sequenced in a study of shared clonotypes between healthy human individuals. Measured with immunoSEQ multiplex PCR; TCRdb has only the in-frame clones, and not every one. The table has roughly 2,000,000 clones, 80% to 95% seen once. In the naive CD8 group, cells lacked CD45RO and were positively selected for CCR7, so terminally differentiated effector memory CD45RA+ cells were left out. The sequenced sample consisted of naive CD8+ T cells from PBMCs. These receptors were collected from a man between 18 and 35 years old in good health. Some clones in this sample may be carry-over from other donors' samples.

Details on this clone: Other DNA sequences within the sample encode an identical CDR3. This chain connects TRBV27 to TRBJ1-1; D gene ambiguous. Germline V gene lookup returns CDR1 MNHEY and CDR2 SMNVEV (reference sequence). CDR3 length: 14 residues. V shed 2 bases and J shed 2 bases, with 9 bases lying between them. In DNA form, the CDR3 reads TGTGCCAGCAGTTTAGAGGGCGGAAACACTGAAGCTTTCTTT. Translated: CASSLEGGNTEAFF.

The chain couples TRBV7-8 to TRBJ1-2, with D maybe TRBD1 (5 bases). This CDR3 contains 17 residues. Germline loops: CDR1 SGHVS, CDR2 FQNEAQ. The V gene lost 5 bases and the J gene lost 7 bases, with 26 bases spanning the gap. The CDR3 protein is CASSISGHVTGGAGYTF. The CDR3 DNA follows: TGTGCCAGCAGCATATCGGGTCATGTTACGGGGGGTGCTGGCTACACCTTC.

The rearrangement joins TRBV19 to TRBJ1-5, with 9 bases identical to TRBD1. J gave up 1 base and V 8 bases, and 9 bases lay outside the gene matches. The CDR3 sequence is 16 residues long. The germline CDR1 and CDR2 sequences are LNHDA and SQIVND (reference sequence). CDR3 in amino acids: CASHTGGGLSNQPQHF. The CDR3, as DNA: TGTGCCAGTCATACAGGGGGCGGATTAAGCAATCAGCCCCAGCATTTT.

This sequence joins TRBV28 and TRBJ1-5, with TRBD1 matching 10 bases. J was trimmed by 0 bases and V by 5 bases; bases with no gene match: 10. Germline assignment: CDR1 MDHEN and CDR2 SYDVKM. The CDR3 consists of 18 residues. The CDR3 loop is CASSKGQGLFYSNQPQHF. For the CDR3, the DNA is TGTGCCAGCAGTAAGGGACAGGGGCTATTCTATAGCAATCAGCCCCAGCATTTT.

In nucleotides, the CDR3 is TGTGCCAGCAGTTTATTGACTGTATCCTACGAGCAGTACTTC. Translating it yields CASSLLTVSYEQYF. The chain uses TRBV28 and TRBJ2-7; D is ambiguous. V was shortened by 1 base and J by 1 base, with 8 bases between the two germline ends. This CDR3 comprises 14 residues. CDR1 is MDHEN, CDR2 SYDVKM, per germline.

The chain is built from TRBV5-6 and TRBJ2-5, with TRBD2 matching over 8 bases. Germline assignment: CDR1 SGHDT and CDR2 YYEEEE. Losses at the gene ends were 0 bases for V and 1 base for J; bases not matched to a gene: 5. The CDR3 totals 16 residues. CDR3 in amino acids: CASSLVPGTSQETQYF. The CDR3 DNA follows: TGTGCCAGCAGCTTGGTCCCGGGGACTAGCCAAGAGACCCAGTACTTC.

The chain uses TRBV6-5 and TRBJ2-3; TRBD2 agrees at 8 bases. Trimming cost V 6 bases and J 3 bases; bases outside gene matches: 8. In germline, CDR1 is MNHEY, CDR2 SVGAGI. The length of the CDR3 is 15 residues. The DNA of the CDR3 is TGTGCCAGCAGCCCTGCGCAGCGGGAGACAGATACGCAGTATTTT. Translated: CASSPAQRETDTQYF.

The chain recombines TRBV11-2 with TRBJ2-5; D possibly corresponds to TRBD2 (6 bases). The V gene's germline CDR1 is SGHAT and CDR2 FQNNGV. CDR3 size: 13 residues. V lost 8 bases and J lost 0, with 10 bases in between. CDR3 in amino acids: CASWGVNQETQYF. In DNA, the CDR3 is TGTGCCAGCTGGGGGGTGAACCAAGAGACCCAGTACTTC.

This clone occurred a few times. This chain links TRBV28 with TRBJ1-1; TRBD1 agrees at 8 bases. Germline V gene sequence: CDR1 MDHEN, CDR2 SYDVKM. J gave up 1 base and V 6 bases, and 4 bases lay outside the gene matches. The CDR3 covers 14 residues. The CDR3 coding sequence is TGTGCCAGCAGCACAGGGGGGGAGAACACTGAAGCTTTCTTT. As protein: CASSTGGENTEAFF.

The chain links TRBV27 to TRBJ2-5; TRBD2 matches at 10 bases. Germline CDR1 reads MNHEY; CDR2 reads SMNVEV (reference sequence). V lost 4 bases to trimming and J lost 7 bases; unmatched junction nucleotides: 9. CDR3 size: 15 residues. CDR3 nucleotide sequence: TGTGCCAGCAGTTCCGGACTAGCGGCCTTGGGGACCCAGTACTTC. Translated: CASSSGLAALGTQYF.

The chain carries TRBV5-1 and TRBJ1-4; possible D gene TRBD1, 5 bases. Per germline, CDR1 SGHRS and CDR2 YFSETQ. CDR3 length: 15 residues. The V end lost 6 bases, the J end lost 8 bases, and 20 bases lay between the germline ends. In DNA, the CDR3 is TGCGCCAGCAACCCTTCAGGGACCCTGGGGGAAAAACTGTTTTTT. It yields the protein CASNPSGTLGEKLFF.

V and J are TRBV10-3 and TRBJ1-2; D uncertain. Per germline, CDR1 ENHRY and CDR2 SYGVKD. Trimming removed 6 bases from V and 0 bases from J, with 11 bases in between. The CDR3 loop spans 14 amino acids. This CDR3 reads CAISDGGANYGYTF. The CDR3 DNA is TGTGCCATCAGCGACGGTGGAGCTAACTATGGCTACACCTTC.

This rearrangement joins TRBV10-3 to TRBJ1-1; 8 bases fit TRBD1. With V trimmed by 6 bases and J by 5 bases, 14 bases remained unmatched. Germline CDR1 reads ENHRY; CDR2 reads SYGVKD. CDR3 length: 16 amino acids. CDR3 nucleotides: TGTGCCATCAGGCGGACAGGGCGAACGACGGGGACTGAAGCTTTCTTT. Its protein is CAIRRTGRTTGTEAFF.

This sequence joins TRBV9 and TRBJ2-7; 10 bases are a match to TRBD1. Germline V lookup: CDR1 SGDLS, CDR2 YYNGEE. The junction had 3 bases not matched to a gene; V was cut back by 1 base and J by 5 bases. The CDR3 runs 14 residues. CDR3 coding DNA: TGTGCCAGCAGCGTAAGGGACAGGGGCAACGAGCAGTACTTC. Protein product: CASSVRDRGNEQYF.